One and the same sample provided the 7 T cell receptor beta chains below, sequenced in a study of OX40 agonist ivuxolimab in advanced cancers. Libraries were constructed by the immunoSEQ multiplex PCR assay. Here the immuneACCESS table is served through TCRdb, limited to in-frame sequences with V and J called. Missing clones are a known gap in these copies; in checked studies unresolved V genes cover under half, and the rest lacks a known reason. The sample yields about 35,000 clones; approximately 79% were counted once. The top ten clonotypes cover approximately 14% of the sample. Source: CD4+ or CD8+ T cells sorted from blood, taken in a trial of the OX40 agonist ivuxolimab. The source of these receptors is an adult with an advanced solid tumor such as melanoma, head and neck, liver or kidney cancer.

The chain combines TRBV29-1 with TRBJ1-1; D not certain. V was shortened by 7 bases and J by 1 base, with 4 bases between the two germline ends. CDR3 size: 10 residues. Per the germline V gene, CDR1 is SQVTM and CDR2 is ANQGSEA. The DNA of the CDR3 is TGCAGCGGCAAGAACACTGAAGCTTTCTTT. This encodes CSGKNTEAFF.

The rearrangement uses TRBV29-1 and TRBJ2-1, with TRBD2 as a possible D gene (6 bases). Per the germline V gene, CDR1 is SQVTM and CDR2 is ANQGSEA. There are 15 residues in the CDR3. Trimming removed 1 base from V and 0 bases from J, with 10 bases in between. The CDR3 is CSVEGVSGSYNEQFF. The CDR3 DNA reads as TGCAGCGTTGAAGGTGTTAGCGGCTCCTACAATGAGCAGTTCTTC.

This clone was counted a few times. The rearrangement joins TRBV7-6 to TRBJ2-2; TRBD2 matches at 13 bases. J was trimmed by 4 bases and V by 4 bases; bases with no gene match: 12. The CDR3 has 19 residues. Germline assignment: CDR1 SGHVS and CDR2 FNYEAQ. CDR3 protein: CASSSRTSGGLSSTGELFF. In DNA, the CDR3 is TGTGCCAGCAGCTCCAGGACTAGCGGGGGTTTGAGTTCCACCGGGGAGCTGTTTTTT. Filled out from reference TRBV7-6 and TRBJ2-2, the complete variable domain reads GAGVSQSPRYKVTKRGQDVALRCDPISGHVSLYWYRQALGQGPEFLTYFNYEAQQDKSGLPNDRFSAERPEGSISTLTIQRTEQRDSAMYRCASSSRTSGGLSSTGELFFGEGSRLTVL.

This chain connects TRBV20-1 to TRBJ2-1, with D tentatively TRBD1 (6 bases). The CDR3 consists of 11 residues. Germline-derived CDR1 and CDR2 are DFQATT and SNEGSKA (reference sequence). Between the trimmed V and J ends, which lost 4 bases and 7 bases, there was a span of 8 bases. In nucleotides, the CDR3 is TGCAGTGCTACAAGGGGGAATGAGCAGTTCTTC. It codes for CSATRGNEQFF.

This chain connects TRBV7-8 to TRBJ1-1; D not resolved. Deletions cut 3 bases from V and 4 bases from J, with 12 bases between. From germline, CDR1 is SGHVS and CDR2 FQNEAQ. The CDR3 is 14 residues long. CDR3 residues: CASSLTPTSTEAFF. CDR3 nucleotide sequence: TGTGCCAGCAGCTTGACACCTACCTCCACTGAAGCTTTCTTT. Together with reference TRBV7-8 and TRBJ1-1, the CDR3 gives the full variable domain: GAGVSQSPRYKVAKRGQDVALRCDPISGHVSLFWYQQALGQGPEFLTYFQNEAQLDKSGLPSDRFFAERPEGSVSTLKIQRTQQEDSAVYLCASSLTPTSTEAFFGQGTRLTVV.

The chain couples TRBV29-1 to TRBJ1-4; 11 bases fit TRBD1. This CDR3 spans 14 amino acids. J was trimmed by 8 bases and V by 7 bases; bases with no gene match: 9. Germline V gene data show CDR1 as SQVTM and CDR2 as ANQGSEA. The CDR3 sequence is CSARTGQGAEKLFF. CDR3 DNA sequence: TGCAGCGCCAGAACAGGACAGGGGGCGGAAAAACTGTTTTTT.

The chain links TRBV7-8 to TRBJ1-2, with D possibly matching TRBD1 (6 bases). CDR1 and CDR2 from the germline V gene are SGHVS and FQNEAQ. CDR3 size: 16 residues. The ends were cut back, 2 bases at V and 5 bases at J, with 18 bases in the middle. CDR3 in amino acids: CASSLLIRGQSYGYTF. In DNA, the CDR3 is TGTGCCAGCAGCTTATTAATTCGGGGACAATCTTATGGCTACACCTTC.